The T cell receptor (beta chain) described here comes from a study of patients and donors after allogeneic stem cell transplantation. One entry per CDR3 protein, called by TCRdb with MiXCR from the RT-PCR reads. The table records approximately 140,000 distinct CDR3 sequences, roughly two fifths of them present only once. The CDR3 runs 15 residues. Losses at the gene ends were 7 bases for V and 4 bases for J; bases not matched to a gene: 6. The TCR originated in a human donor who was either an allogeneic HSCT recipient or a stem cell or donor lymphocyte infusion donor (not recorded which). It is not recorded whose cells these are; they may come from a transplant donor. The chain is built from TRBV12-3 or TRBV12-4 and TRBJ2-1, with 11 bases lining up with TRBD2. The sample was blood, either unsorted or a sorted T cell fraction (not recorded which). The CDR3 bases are TGTGCCAGCATCAGGAGACTAGCGGGGTACAATGAGCAGTTCTTC. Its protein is CASIRRLAGYNEQFF.